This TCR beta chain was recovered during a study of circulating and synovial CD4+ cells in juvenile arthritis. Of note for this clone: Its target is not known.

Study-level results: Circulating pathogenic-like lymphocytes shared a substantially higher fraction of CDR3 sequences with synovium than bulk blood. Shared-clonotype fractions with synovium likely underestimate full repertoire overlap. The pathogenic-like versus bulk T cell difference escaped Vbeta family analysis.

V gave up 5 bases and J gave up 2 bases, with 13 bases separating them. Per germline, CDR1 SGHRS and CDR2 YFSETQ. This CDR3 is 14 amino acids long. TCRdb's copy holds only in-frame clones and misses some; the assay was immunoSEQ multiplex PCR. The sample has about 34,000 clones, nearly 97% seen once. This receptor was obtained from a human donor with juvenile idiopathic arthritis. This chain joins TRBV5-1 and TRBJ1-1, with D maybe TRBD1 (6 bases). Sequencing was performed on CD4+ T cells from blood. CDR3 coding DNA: TGCGCCAGCAGGCTACAGGGCATTAACACTGAAGCTTTCTTT. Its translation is CASRLQGINTEAFF.